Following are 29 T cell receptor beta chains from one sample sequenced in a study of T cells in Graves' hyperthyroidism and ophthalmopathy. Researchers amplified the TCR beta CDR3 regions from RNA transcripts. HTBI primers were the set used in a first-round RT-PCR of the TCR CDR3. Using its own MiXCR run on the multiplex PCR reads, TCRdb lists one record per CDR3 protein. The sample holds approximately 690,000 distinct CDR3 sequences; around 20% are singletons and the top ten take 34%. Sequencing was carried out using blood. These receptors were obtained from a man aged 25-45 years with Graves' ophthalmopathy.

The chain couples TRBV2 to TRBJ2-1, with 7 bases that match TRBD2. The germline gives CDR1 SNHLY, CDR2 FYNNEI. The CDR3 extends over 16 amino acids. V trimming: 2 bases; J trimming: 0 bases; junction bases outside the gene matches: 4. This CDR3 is CASSEWGGPSYNEQFF. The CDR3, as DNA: TGTGCCAGCAGTGAATGGGGGGGTCCCTCCTACAATGAGCAGTTCTTC.

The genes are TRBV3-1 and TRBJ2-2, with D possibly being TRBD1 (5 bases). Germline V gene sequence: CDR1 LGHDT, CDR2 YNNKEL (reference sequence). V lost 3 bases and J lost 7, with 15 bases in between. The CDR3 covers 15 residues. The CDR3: CASSHIDRYDGELFF. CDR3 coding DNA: TGTGCCAGCAGCCATATAGACAGATATGACGGGGAGCTGTTTTTT.

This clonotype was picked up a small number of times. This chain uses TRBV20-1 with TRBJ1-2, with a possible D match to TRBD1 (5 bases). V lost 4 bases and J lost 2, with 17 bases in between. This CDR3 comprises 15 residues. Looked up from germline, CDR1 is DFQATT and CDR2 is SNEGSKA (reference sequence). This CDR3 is CSAKPREGLNYGYTF. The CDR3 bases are TGCAGTGCTAAACCCAGGGAGGGCCTCAACTATGGCTACACCTTC.

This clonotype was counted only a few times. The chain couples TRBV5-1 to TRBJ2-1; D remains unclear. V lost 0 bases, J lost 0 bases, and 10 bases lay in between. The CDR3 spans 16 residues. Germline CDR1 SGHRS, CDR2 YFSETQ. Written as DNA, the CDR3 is TGCGCCAGCAGCTTGGACTACTCTAGCTCCTACAATGAGCAGTTCTTC. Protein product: CASSLDYSSSYNEQFF.

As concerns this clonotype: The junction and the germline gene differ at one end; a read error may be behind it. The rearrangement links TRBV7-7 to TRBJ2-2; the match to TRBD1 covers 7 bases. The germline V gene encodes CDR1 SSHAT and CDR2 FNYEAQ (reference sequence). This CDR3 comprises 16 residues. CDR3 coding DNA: TGTGCTAGCAGCCCCGTTCGACAGGGCAGAGCCGGGGAGCTGTTTTTT. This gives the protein CASSPVRQGRAGELFF.

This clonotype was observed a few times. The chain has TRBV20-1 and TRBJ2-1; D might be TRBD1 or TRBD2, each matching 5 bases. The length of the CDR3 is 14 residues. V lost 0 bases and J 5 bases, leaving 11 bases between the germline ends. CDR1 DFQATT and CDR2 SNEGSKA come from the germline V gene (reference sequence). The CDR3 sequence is CSARDRRGHNEQFF. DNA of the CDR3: TGCAGTGCTAGAGACCGCCGGGGCCACAATGAGCAGTTCTTC.

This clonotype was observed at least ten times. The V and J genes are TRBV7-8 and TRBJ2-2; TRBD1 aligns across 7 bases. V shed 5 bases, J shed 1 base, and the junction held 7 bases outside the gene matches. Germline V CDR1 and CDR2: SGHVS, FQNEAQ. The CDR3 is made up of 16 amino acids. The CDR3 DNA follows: TGTGCCAGCAGCCTAAACAGGGGTGTGAACACCGGGGAGCTGTTTTTT. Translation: CASSLNRGVNTGELFF.

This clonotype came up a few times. The CDR3 sequence is CASRRSTSGLYEQYF. The CDR3, as DNA: TGTGCCAGCAGGCGGTCTACTAGCGGACTCTACGAGCAGTACTTC. The V gene is TRBV6-2 or TRBV6-3, the J gene TRBJ2-7; 8 bases are a match to TRBD2. CDR3 length: 15 amino acids. With 6 bases clipped from V and 3 bases from J, the junction kept 10 bases outside the gene matches. Germline V gene lookup returns CDR1 MNHEY and CDR2 SVGEGT.

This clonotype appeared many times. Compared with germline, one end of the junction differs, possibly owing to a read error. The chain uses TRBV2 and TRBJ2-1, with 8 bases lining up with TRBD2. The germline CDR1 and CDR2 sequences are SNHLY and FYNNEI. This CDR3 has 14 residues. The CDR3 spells CASSTSGTYNEQFF. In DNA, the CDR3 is TGCGCCAGCAGCACTAGCGGAACCTACAATGAGCAGTTCTTC.

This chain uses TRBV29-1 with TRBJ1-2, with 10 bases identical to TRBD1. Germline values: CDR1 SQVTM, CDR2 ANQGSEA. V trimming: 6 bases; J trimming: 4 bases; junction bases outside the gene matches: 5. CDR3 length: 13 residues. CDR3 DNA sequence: TGCAGCGTCACCCGGGACAGGGGCTATGGCTACACCTTC. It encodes CSVTRDRGYGYTF.

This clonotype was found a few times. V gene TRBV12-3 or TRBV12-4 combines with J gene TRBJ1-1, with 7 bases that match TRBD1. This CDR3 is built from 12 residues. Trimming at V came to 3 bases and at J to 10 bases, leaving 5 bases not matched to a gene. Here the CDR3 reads CASSLDRWGAFF. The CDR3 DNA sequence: TGTGCCAGCAGTTTGGACAGGTGGGGAGCTTTCTTT.

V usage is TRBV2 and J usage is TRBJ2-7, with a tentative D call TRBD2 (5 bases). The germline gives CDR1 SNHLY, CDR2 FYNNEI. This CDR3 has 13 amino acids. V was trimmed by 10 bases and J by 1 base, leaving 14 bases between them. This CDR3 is CATLEGRSYEQYF. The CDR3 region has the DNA TGTGCCACACTCGAGGGTCGGTCCTACGAGCAGTACTTC.

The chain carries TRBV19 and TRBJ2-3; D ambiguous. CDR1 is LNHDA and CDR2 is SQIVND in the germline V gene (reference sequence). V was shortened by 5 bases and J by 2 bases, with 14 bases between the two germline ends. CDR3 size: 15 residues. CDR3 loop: CASSLVASFTDTQYF. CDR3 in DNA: TGTGCCAGTAGTTTAGTGGCCTCCTTCACAGATACGCAGTATTTT.

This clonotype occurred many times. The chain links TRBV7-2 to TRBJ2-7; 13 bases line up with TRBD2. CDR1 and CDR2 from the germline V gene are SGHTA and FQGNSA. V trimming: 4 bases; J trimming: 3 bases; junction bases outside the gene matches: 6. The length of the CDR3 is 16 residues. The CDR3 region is CASSSRTSGSLYEQYF. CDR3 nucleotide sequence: TGTGCCAGCAGCTCTCGGACTAGCGGGAGTCTCTACGAGCAGTACTTC.

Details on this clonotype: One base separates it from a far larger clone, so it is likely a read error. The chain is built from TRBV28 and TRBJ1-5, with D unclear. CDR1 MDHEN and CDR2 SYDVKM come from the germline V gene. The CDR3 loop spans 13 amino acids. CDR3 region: CDSSLSSNQPQHF. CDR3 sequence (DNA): TGTGACAGCAGTTTATCGAGCAATCAGCCCCAGCATTTT.

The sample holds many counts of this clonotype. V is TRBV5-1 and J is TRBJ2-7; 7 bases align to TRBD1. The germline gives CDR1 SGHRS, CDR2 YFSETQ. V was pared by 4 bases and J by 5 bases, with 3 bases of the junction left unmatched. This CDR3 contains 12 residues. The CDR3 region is CASSPDRDEQYF. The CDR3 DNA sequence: TGCGCCAGCAGCCCCGACAGGGACGAGCAGTACTTC.

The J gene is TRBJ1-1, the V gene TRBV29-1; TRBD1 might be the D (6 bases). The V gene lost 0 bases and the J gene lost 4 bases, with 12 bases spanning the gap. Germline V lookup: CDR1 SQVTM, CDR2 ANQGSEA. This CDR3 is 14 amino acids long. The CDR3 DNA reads TGCAGCGTTGAAGAGCCAGGGGAGACCACTGAAGCTTTCTTT. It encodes CSVEEPGETTEAFF.

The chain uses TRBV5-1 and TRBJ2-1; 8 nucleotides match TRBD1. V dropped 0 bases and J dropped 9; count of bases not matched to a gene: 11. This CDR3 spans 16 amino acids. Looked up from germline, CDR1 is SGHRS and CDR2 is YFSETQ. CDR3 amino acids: CASSLAIGQGRAEQFF. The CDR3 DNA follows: TGCGCCAGCAGCTTGGCCATAGGACAGGGAAGGGCTGAGCAGTTCTTC. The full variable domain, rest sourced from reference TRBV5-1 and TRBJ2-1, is KAGVTQTPRYLIKTRGQQVTLSCSPISGHRSVSWYQQTPGQGLQFLFEYFSETQRNKGNFPGRFSGRQFSNSRSEMNVSTLELGDSALYLCASSLAIGQGRAEQFFGPGTRLTVL.

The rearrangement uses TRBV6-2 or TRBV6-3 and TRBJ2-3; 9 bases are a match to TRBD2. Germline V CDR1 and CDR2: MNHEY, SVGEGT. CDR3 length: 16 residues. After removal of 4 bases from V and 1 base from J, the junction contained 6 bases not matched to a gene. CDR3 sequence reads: CASSSGLATGTDTQYF. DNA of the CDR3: TGTGCCAGCAGTTCGGGACTAGCCACAGGCACAGATACGCAGTATTTT.

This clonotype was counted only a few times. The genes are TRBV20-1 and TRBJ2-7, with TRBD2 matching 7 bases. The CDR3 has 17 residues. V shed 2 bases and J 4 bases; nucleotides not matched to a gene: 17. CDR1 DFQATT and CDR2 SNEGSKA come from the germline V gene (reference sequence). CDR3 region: CSARRLGSSGELYEQYF. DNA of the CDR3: TGCAGTGCTAGAAGATTGGGGTCCAGCGGGGAATTATACGAGCAGTACTTC.

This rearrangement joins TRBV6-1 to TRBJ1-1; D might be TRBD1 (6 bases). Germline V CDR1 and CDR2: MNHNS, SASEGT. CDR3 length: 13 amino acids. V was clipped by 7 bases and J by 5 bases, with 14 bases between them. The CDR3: CASIGGGRTEAFF. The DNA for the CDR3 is TGTGCCAGCATCGGCGGGGGGCGGACTGAAGCTTTCTTT.

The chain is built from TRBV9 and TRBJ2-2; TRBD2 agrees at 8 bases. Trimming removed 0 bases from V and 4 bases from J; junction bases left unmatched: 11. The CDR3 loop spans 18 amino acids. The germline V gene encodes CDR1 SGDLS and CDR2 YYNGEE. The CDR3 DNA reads TGTGCCAGCAGCGTAGCCCTTGTGTCGGGAGGGCCCACCGGGGAGCTGTTTTTT. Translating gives CASSVALVSGGPTGELFF.

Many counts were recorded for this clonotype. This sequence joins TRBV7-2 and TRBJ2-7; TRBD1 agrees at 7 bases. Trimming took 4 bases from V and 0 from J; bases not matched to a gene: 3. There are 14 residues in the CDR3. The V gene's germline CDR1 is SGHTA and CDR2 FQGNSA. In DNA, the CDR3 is TGTGCCAGCAGCTCGGACAGGAGCTCCTACGAGCAGTACTTC. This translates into CASSSDRSSYEQYF.

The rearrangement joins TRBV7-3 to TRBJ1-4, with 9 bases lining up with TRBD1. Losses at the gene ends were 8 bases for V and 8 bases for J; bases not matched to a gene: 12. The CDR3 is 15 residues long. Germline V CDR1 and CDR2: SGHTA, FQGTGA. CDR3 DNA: TGTGCCAGCGGCGACCGGGACAGGGTTGGCGAAAAACTGTTTTTT. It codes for CASGDRDRVGEKLFF.

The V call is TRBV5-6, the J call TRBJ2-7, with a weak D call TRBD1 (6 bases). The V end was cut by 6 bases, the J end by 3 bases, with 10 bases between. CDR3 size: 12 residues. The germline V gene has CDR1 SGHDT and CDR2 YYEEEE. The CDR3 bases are TGTGCCAGCAACGGACAGAACTACGAGCAGTACTTC. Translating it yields CASNGQNYEQYF.

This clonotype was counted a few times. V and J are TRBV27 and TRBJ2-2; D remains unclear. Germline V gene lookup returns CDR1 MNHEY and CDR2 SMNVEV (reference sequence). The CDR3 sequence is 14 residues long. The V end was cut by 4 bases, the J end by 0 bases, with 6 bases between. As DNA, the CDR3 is TGTGCCAGCAGTTCCGACTCGAACACCGGGGAGCTGTTTTTT. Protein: CASSSDSNTGELFF.

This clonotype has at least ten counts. The DNA of the CDR3 is TGTGCCAGCAGTTTTCACCGGGAGATAGAGACCCAGTACTTC. Protein sequence: CASSFHREIETQYF. The V gene is TRBV28, the J gene TRBJ2-5, with D maybe TRBD2 (6 bases). The CDR3 is made up of 14 amino acids. With 3 bases removed from V and 4 bases from J, the gap between germline ends came to 12 bases. Germline V gene sequence: CDR1 MDHEN, CDR2 SYDVKM.

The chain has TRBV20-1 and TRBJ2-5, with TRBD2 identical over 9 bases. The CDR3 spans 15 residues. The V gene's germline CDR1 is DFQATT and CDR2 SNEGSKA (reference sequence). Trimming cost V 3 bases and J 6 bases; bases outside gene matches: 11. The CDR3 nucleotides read TGCAGTGCTAGTCCCCTAGGACTAGCGAGTAAGACCCAGTACTTC. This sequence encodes CSASPLGLASKTQYF.

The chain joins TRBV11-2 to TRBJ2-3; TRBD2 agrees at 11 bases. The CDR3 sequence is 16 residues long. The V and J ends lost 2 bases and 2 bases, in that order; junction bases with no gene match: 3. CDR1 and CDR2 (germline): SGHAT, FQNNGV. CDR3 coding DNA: TGTGCCAGCAGCTTACCACTAGCGGGAGACACAGATACGCAGTATTTT. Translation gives CASSLPLAGDTDTQYF.